This is a list of T cell receptor beta chains from one sample in a study of T cell clones after liver transplantation. Using immunoSEQ multiplex PCR, the repertoire was profiled, and TCRdb retains in-frame clones only, with some absent. This sample has around 100,000 clones; 84% occur once, and the top ten carry roughly 2.8%. The specimen comprised CD4+ T cells from blood, sampled approximately 4 years after liver transplant. Receptor source: a human patient who received a liver transplant. The graft donor may account for some of the T cells. Each CDR3 is given with its conserved first and last residue. Each record gives: J gene, V gene, D gene, clone size, CDR3 protein, CDR3 DNA. D genes are given only for firm matches. Rows may omit the clone size; those that give it use once, few, many or a size class.

TRBJ2-5	TRBV5-4	.	few	CASSLEGGSGRQETQYF	TGTGCCAGCAGCTTGGAGGGGGGTAGCGGGCGCCAAGAGACCCAGTACTTC
TRBJ1-5	TRBV19	TRBD1	.	CASKEQGTSNQPQHF	TGTGCCAGTAAAGAACAGGGGACTAGCAATCAGCCCCAGCATTTT
TRBJ2-1	TRBV7-2	TRBD2	.	CASSLHLAGAQGEQFF	TGTGCCAGCAGCTTACACCTAGCGGGGGCACAAGGCGAGCAGTTCTTC
TRBJ1-1	TRBV11-1	TRBD1	once	CASSADRGKTEAFF	TGTGCCAGCAGCGCAGACAGGGGAAAGACTGAAGCTTTCTTT
TRBJ2-3	TRBV27	.	.	CASSSYSSTQYF	TGTGCCAGCAGTTCCTACTCCTCCACGCAGTATTTT
TRBJ2-3	TRBV10-2	.	.	CASSESRRGSDTQYF	TGCGCCAGCAGTGAGTCCCGGCGAGGATCCGATACGCAGTATTTT
TRBJ2-5	TRBV5-4	.	.	CASSQVGTRSYGETQYF	TGTGCCAGCAGCCAAGTCGGGACACGCTCATATGGGGAGACCCAGTACTTC
TRBJ2-7	TRBV28	TRBD2	.	CASTLAGYEQYF	TGTGCCAGCACACTAGCGGGGTACGAGCAGTACTTC
TRBJ1-5	TRBV7-2	.	.	CASSLAQTYNQPQHF	TGTGCCAGCAGCTTAGCACAGACCTACAATCAGCCCCAGCATTTT
TRBJ2-1	TRBV7-6	.	.	CASSEKGRSYNEQFF	TGTGCCAGCAGCGAAAAGGGGAGATCATACAATGAGCAGTTCTTC
TRBJ2-7	TRBV7-2	TRBD1	.	CASSLSGQWTYEQYF	TGTGCCAGCAGCCTCTCGGGACAGTGGACCTACGAGCAGTACTTC
TRBJ1-1	TRBV27	.	.	CASSSMGIEAFF	TGTGCCAGCAGTTCCATGGGGATAGAAGCTTTCTTT